This TCR beta chain was obtained from a study of T cell clones after liver transplantation. Study at large: Pre-transplant mixed lymphocyte reactions yielded third-party-reactive TCRbeta sequences as comparators for graft-donor-reactive sequences.

Method: immunoSEQ multiplex PCR; TCRdb's copy keeps in-frame clones and lacks some. The sample shows tens of thousands of clones, around four fifths of them seen only once. Study-level results: A larger donor-reactive than third-party decline suggested partial antigen-specific deletion. Graft donor-reactive T cells may have migrated into the graft rather than being deleted.

As regards this clone: Its antigen remains unidentified.

Germline values: CDR1 MNHNS, CDR2 SASEGT. V gave up 8 bases and J gave up 0 bases, with 14 bases separating them. The CDR3 has 14 amino acids. CD3+CD4+ and CD3+CD8+ cells were FACS-sorted from thawed unstimulated PBMCs. The receptor comes from a human patient who received a liver transplant. Some T cells may trace back to the graft donor. Sequenced here: CD4+ T cells from blood, sampled at the 22-month timepoint. The chain combines TRBV6-1 with TRBJ2-7, with D unresolved. This CDR3 is CASVGTFISYEQYF. The CDR3 nucleotides read TGTGCCAGCGTAGGCACCTTTATCTCCTACGAGCAGTACTTC.